Described below is a single T cell receptor beta chain sequence and its context. Profiled with immunoSEQ multiplex PCR; TCRdb holds only in-frame clones, not every one. The repertoire holds fewer than 50,000 clones, over 75% seen once, with around 15% in the top ten. V lost 4 bases to trimming and J lost 2 bases, with 17 bases between them. The CDR3 is 16 amino acids. CDR1 is SGHDT and CDR2 is YYEEEE in the germline V gene. This sample was taken from a study of blood T cell repertoires in COVID-19. Study as a whole: Spain, Italy and the United States supplied samples that represented acute and convalescent COVID-19. T cells, B-cell-depleted T cells, or PBMCs supplied cDNA or gDNA.

The sample consisted of peripheral blood. The rearrangement uses TRBV5-6 and TRBJ2-3, with D perhaps matching TRBD2 (5 bases). This TCR was sampled from a human donor in a cohort sampled during active COVID-19. The CDR3 protein is CASSPFLGVNTDTQYF. CDR3 DNA: TGTGCCAGCAGCCCCTTCCTCGGGGTTAACACAGATACGCAGTATTTT.